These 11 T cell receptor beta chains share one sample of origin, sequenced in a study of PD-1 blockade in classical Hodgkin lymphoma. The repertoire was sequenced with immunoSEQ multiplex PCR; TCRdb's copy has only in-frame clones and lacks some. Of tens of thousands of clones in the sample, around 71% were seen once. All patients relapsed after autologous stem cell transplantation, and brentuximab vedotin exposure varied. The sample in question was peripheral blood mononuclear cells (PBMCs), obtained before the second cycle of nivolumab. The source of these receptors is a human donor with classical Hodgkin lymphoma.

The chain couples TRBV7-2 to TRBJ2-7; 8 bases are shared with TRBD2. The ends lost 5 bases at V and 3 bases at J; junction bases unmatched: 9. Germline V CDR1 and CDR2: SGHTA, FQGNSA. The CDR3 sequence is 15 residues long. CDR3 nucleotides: TGTGCCAGCAGCCGCCCGGGACTAGGCGGCTACGAGCAGTACTTC. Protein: CASSRPGLGGYEQYF.

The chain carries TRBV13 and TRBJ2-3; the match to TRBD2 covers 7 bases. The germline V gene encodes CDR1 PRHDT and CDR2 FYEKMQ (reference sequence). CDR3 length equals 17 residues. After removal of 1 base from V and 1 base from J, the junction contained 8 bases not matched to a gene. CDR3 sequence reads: CASSLALADGGTDTQYF. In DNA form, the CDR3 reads TGTGCCAGCAGCTTAGCGCTAGCGGATGGGGGCACAGATACGCAGTATTTT.

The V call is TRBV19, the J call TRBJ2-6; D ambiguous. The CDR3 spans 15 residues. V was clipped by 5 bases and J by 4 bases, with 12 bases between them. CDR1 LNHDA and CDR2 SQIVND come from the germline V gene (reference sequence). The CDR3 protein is CASSLRRDGANVLTF. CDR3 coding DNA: TGTGCCAGTAGTCTCCGAAGAGACGGGGCCAACGTCCTGACTTTC.

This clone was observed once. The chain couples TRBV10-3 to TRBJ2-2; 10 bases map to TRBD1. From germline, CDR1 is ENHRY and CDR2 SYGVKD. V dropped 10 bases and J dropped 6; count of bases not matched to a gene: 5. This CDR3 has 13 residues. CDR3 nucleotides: TGTGCCACGTTGGGACAGGGGTCCGGGGAGCTGTTTTTT. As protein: CATLGQGSGELFF.

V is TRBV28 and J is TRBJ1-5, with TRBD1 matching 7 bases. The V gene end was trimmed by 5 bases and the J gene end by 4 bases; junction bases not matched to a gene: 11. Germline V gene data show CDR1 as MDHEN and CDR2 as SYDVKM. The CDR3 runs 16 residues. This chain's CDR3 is CASSPRGKGANQPQHF. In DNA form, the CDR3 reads TGTGCCAGCAGTCCCCGGGGGAAGGGGGCTAATCAGCCCCAGCATTTT.

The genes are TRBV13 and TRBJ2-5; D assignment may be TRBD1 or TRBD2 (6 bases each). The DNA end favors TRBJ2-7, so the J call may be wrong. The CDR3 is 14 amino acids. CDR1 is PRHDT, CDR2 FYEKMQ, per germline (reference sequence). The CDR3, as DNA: TGTGCCAGCGGGACATCTGGGACTTTTTACGAGCAGTACTTC. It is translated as CASGTSGTFYEQYF.

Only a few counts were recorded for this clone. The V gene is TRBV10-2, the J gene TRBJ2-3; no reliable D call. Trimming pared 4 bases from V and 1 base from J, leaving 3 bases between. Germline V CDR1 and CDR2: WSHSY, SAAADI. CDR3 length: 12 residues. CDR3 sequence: CASSGGTDTQYF. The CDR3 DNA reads TGCGCCAGCAGTGGAGGCACAGATACGCAGTATTTT.

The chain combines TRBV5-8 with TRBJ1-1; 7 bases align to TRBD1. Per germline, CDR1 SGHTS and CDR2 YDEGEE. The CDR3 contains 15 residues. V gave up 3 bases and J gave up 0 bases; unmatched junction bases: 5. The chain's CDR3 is CASSSAGQLNTEAFF. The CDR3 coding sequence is TGTGCCAGCAGCTCGGCGGGACAGCTGAACACTGAAGCTTTCTTT.

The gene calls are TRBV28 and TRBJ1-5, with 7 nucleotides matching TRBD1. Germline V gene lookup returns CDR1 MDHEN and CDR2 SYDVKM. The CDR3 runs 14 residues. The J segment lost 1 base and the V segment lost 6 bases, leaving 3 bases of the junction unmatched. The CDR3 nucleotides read TGTGCCAGCAGAAGACAGGGAAGCAATCAGCCCCAGCATTTT. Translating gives CASRRQGSNQPQHF. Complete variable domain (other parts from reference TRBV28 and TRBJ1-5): DVKVTQSSRYLVKRTGEKVFLECVQDMDHENMFWYRQDPGLGLRLIYFSYDVKMKEKGDIPEGYSVSREKKERFSLILESASTNQTSMYLCASRRQGSNQPQHFGDGTRLSIL.

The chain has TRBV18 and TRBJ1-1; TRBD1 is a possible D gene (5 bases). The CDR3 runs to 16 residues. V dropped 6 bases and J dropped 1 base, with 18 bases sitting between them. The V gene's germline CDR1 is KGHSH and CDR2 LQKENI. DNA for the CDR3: TGTGCCAGCTCCCCTTTCGTCGGACACAGGAACACTGAAGCTTTCTTT. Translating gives CASSPFVGHRNTEAFF.

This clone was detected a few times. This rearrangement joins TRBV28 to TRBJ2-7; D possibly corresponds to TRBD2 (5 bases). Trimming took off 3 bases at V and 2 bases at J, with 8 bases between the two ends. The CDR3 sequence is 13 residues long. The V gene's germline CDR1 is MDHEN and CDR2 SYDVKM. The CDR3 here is CASSLDLAYEQYF. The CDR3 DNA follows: TGTGCCAGCAGTTTGGACTTAGCCTACGAGCAGTACTTC.